These 12 T cell receptor beta chains came from one sample sequenced in a study of blood T cell repertoires in COVID-19. The assay was immunoSEQ multiplex PCR, and TCRdb's table has in-frame clones only and misses some. The table includes 150,000 to 200,000 clones, 80% to 90% detected once. Sequencing input: peripheral blood. These receptors originate from a man aged 45-65 years with active or convalescent COVID-19.

This chain connects TRBV29-1 to TRBJ2-7, with D maybe TRBD1 (5 bases). This CDR3 is 14 amino acids long. Germline lookup yields CDR1 SQVTM and CDR2 ANQGSEA. Deletions cut 6 bases from V and 0 bases from J, with 15 bases between. The CDR3 sequence: CSVSQGSLSYEQYF. The CDR3 region has the DNA TGCAGCGTGTCCCAGGGTTCCCTCTCCTACGAGCAGTACTTC.

The V and J genes are TRBV28 and TRBJ2-6; possible D gene TRBD1, 5 bases. The V and J ends lost 6 bases and 0 bases respectively, with 12 bases between them. The CDR3 totals 16 residues. The germline gives CDR1 MDHEN, CDR2 SYDVKM. The CDR3 reads CASRNTGSSGANVLTF. In DNA form, the CDR3 reads TGTGCCAGCAGAAACACAGGAAGCTCTGGGGCCAACGTCCTGACTTTC.

The chain combines TRBV28 with TRBJ2-1, with 10 bases that match TRBD2. The CDR3 consists of 16 residues. V was pared by 5 bases and J by 4 bases, with 8 bases of the junction left unmatched. Germline V gene data show CDR1 as MDHEN and CDR2 as SYDVKM. CDR3 in DNA: TGTGCCAGCAGTGCCAGCGGGAGGGTAGGATACAATGAGCAGTTCTTC. Translated: CASSASGRVGYNEQFF.

The rearrangement uses TRBV29-1 and TRBJ2-7, with D unresolved. V lost 8 bases to trimming and J lost 1 base, with 15 bases between them. Germline lookup yields CDR1 SQVTM and CDR2 ANQGSEA. This CDR3 region has 13 residues. DNA of the CDR3: TGCAGCCCCCGTTCCTCGTTATCCTACGAGCAGTACTTC. Its translation: CSPRSSLSYEQYF.

The genes are TRBV29-1 and TRBJ1-2; D perhaps matches TRBD1 (6 bases). Germline CDR1 and CDR2: SQVTM and ANQGSEA. The length of the CDR3 is 17 residues. V was shortened by 5 bases and J by 0 bases, with 22 bases between the two germline ends. The CDR3 reads CSVHSSAGDNANYGYTF. CDR3 nucleotide sequence: TGCAGCGTTCATTCGAGTGCAGGGGATAATGCTAACTATGGCTACACCTTC.

The genes are TRBV9 and TRBJ1-5; the D gene is possibly TRBD1 (5 bases). The CDR3 extends over 16 amino acids. V was trimmed by 0 bases and J by 1 base, leaving 11 bases between them. Germline V lookup: CDR1 SGDLS, CDR2 YYNGEE. CDR3 in amino acids: CASSVGSGWSNQPQHF. The CDR3 DNA follows: TGTGCCAGCAGCGTAGGGTCAGGGTGGAGCAATCAGCCCCAGCATTTT.

The chain has TRBV12-3 or TRBV12-4 and TRBJ1-3; D remains unclear. V was shortened by 7 bases and J by 4 bases, with 5 bases between the two germline ends. CDR3 length: 11 residues. CDR3 residues: CASNTGNTIYF. For the CDR3, the DNA is TGTGCCAGCAACACCGGAAACACCATATATTTT.

The V and J genes are TRBV24-1 and TRBJ2-7; perhaps TRBD1 as D (6 bases). This CDR3 comprises 14 residues. Germline CDR1 is KGHDR and CDR2 is SFDVKD. Trimming left V 3 bases short and J 3 bases short, with 11 bases between. The CDR3 bases are TGTGCCACCAGTGATGACAAACAGGGCTACGAGCAGTACTTC. It translates to CATSDDKQGYEQYF.

The CDR3 region is CATSDLGNSGGDPYNEQFF. Here the CDR3 DNA reads TGTGCCACCAGTGATCTGGGAAATTCAGGGGGTGATCCCTACAATGAGCAGTTCTTC. The V gene is TRBV24-1, the J gene TRBJ2-1, with 7 bases that match TRBD1. J lost 2 bases, V lost 3 bases, and 15 bases had no gene match. Germline assignment: CDR1 KGHDR and CDR2 SFDVKD. The CDR3 runs 19 residues.

The chain recombines TRBV6-2 or TRBV6-3 with TRBJ2-2; 8 positions match TRBD1. Germline-derived CDR1 and CDR2 are MNHEY and SVGEGT. The CDR3 covers 14 residues. J was trimmed by 7 bases and V by 6 bases; bases with no gene match: 7. The CDR3 DNA sequence: TGTGCCAGCAGCATTGAACAGGGGGTCGGGGAGCTGTTTTTT. Translation: CASSIEQGVGELFF.

This clone came up a few times. The chain uses TRBV11-1 and TRBJ2-5; TRBD1 agrees at 10 bases. V lost 5 bases, J lost 4 bases, and 1 base stayed unmatched. Germline-derived CDR1 and CDR2 are SGHAT and FQDESV (reference sequence). The CDR3 runs 13 residues. CDR3 region: CASSRTGGETQYF. CDR3 bases: TGTGCCAGCAGCCGGACAGGGGGAGAGACCCAGTACTTC.

The CDR3 is CASSQALTYEQYF. The CDR3, as DNA: TGTGCCAGCAGCCAGGCCTTGACCTACGAGCAGTACTTC. This chain links TRBV28 with TRBJ2-7; no definite D call. The CDR3 runs 13 residues. V was trimmed by 6 bases and J by 2 bases, leaving 11 bases between them. The germline CDR1 and CDR2 sequences are MDHEN and SYDVKM.